The rows below give T cell receptor beta chains drawn from one sample of a study of T cells in Graves' hyperthyroidism and ophthalmopathy. TCRdb used MiXCR to reprocess the multiplex PCR reads, holding one entry per CDR3 protein. The profile shows over 550,000 distinct CDR3 sequences, roughly 17% of them singletons. Sequences were obtained from blood. The source is a woman aged 18-30 years with Graves' hyperthyroidism. CDR3s include the opening cysteine and the closing phenylalanine or tryptophan. A D gene is named only where the DNA matches it firmly.

V gene,D gene,CDR3 length,CDR3 protein
TRBV30,NA,14,CAWSVKWGEYEQYF
TRBV9,TRBD2,15,CASSVSGGRTDTQYF
TRBV5-1,TRBD1,14,CASSWGTGEETQYF
TRBV2,NA,11,CASRTGNTIYF
TRBV6-1,NA,14,CASASEGDKETQYF
TRBV11-2,TRBD2,16,CAGLPLLAGGSDTQYF
TRBV3-1,NA,15,CASSQAGTGKTEAFF
TRBV12-3/TRBV12-4,NA,12,CASSFNGAEAFF
TRBV5-8,NA,14,CASSAGTSSYEQFF
TRBV10-2,TRBD2,14,CASQRLALHNEQFF
TRBV12-3/TRBV12-4,NA,16,CASSLGLSPSNQPQHF
TRBV5-1,NA,15,CASSARAKIYNEQFF
TRBV20-1,NA,15,CSADGASGSTYEQYF
TRBV12-3/TRBV12-4,TRBD2,15,CASSLSRGGAETQYF
TRBV20-1,NA,15,CSARGRPPLNYGYTF
TRBV7-2,NA,14,CASSLYSWRGEQYF
TRBV29-1,NA,15,CSVPTEPSGGETQYF
TRBV18,NA,16,CASSPYPILSTDTQYF
TRBV27,NA,12,CASSDWNSPLHF
TRBV4-1,NA,15,CASSRGFLGNQPQHF
TRBV29-1,NA,14,CSVDPGTGANVLTF
TRBV5-5,NA,13,CASSFNNFNGQYF
TRBV3-1,NA,14,CASSRSPVVQPQHF
TRBV4-3,NA,15,CASSQELAAGNTIYF
TRBV2,NA,13,CASRSTGRETQYF
TRBV28,TRBD1,12,CASRGQFYEQYF
TRBV19,TRBD1,14,CASTPQGTGFTQYF
TRBV6-1,NA,15,CASRPRGNPEETQYF
TRBV20-1,TRBD1,14,CSAGGTGWNQPQHF
TRBV28,NA,15,CASSFWRGTNEKLFF
TRBV20-1,TRBD1,14,CSARTGGQGEKLFF
TRBV11-2,NA,14,CASSQWTHQETQYF
TRBV7-8,TRBD2,15,CASSLAASGGAKQYF
TRBV20-1,NA,12,CSASGQDYEQYF
TRBV12-5,TRBD1,14,CASGLDRGQTEAFF
TRBV18,TRBD1,14,CASSAGGGNTEAFF
TRBV5-1,NA,15,CASSLGAQDTGELFF
TRBV18,NA,14,CASSPFWGEETQYF
TRBV7-2,TRBD2,16,CASSSMRTSGQETQYF
TRBV5-1,TRBD1,18,CASSLEGTAGLGNYEQYF
TRBV15,TRBD1,14,CATSRYPGGDGYTF
TRBV5-1,TRBD1,16,CASSLSGTGYTGELFF
TRBV12-3/TRBV12-4,TRBD1,21,CASMGRPWGQPPTSSTDTQYF
TRBV12-3/TRBV12-4,TRBD1,13,CASSSGTGMGYTF
TRBV20-1,NA,12,CSAARVSYEQYF
TRBV6-1,TRBD1,15,CASTPTGTGEETQYF
TRBV29-1,NA,16,CSVHFINNRGGDTQYF
TRBV28,TRBD1,14,CASSGGTGVYEQYF
TRBV6-2/TRBV6-3,NA,12,CASSYMNTEAFF
TRBV12-3/TRBV12-4,TRBD1,14,CASSLNQGGYGYTF